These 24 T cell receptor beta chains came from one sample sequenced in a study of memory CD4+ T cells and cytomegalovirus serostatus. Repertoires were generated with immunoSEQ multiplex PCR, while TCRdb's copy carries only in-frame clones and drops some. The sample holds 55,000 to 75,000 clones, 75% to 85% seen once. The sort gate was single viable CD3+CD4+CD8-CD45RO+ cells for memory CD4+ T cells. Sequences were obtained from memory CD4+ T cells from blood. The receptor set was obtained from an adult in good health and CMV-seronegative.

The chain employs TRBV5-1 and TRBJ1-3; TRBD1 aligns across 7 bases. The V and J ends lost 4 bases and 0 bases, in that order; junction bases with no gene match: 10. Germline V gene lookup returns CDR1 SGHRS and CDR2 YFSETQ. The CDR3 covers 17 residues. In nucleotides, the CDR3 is TGCGCCAGCAGCCAGGGACAGCCGGGGCGCTCTGGAAACACCATATATTTT. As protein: CASSQGQPGRSGNTIYF. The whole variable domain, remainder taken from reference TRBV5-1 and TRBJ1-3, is KAGVTQTPRYLIKTRGQQVTLSCSPISGHRSVSWYQQTPGQGLQFLFEYFSETQRNKGNFPGRFSGRQFSNSRSEMNVSTLELGDSALYLCASSQGQPGRSGNTIYFGEGSWLTVV.

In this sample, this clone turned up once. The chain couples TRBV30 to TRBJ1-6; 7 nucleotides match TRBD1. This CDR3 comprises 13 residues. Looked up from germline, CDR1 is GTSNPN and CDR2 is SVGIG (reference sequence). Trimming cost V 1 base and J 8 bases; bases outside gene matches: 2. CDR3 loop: CAWSADRDSPLHF. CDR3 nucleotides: TGTGCCTGGAGTGCTGACAGGGATTCACCCCTCCACTTT.

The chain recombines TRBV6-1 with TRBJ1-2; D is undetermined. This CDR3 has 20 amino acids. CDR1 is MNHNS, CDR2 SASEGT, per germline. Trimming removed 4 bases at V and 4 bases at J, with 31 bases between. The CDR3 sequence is CASSGMESRKGGGGSYGYTF. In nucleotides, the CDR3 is TGTGCCAGCAGTGGAATGGAAAGTCGGAAGGGCGGTGGCGGGAGCTATGGCTACACCTTC.

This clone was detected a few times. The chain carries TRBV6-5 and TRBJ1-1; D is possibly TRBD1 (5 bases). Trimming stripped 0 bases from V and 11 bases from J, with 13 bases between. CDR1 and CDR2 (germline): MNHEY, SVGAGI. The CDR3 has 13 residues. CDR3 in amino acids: CASSYSGHARAFF. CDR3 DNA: TGTGCCAGCAGTTACTCAGGACACGCCCGCGCTTTCTTT.

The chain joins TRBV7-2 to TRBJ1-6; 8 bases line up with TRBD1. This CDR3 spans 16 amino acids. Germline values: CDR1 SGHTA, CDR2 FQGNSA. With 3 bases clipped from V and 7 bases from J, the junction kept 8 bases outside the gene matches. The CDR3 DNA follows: TGTGCCAGCAGCTTCTCCCCGACAGGGGCGAATTCACCCCTCCACTTT. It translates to CASSFSPTGANSPLHF. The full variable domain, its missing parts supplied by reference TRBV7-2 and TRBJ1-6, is GAGVSQSPSNKVTEKGKDVELRCDPISGHTALYWYRQSLGQGLEFLIYFQGNSAPDKSGLPSDRFSAERTGGSVSTLTIQRTQQEDSAVYLCASSFSPTGANSPLHFGNGTRLTVT.

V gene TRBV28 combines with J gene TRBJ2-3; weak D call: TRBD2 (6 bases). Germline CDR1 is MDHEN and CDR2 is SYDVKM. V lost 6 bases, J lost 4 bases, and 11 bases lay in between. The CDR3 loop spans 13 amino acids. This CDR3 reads CASRGGGPDTQYF. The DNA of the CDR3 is TGTGCCAGCAGGGGGGGAGGTCCAGATACGCAGTATTTT.

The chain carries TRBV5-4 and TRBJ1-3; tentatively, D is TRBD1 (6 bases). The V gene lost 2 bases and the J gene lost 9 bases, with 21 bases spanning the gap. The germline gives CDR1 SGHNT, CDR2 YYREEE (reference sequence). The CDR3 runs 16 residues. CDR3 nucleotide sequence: TGTGCCAGCAGCTTTGGCCCCCGGGGGGCGGGACGCACCATATATTTT. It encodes CASSFGPRGAGRTIYF. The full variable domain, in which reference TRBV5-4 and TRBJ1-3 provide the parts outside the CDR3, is ETGVTQSPTHLIKTRGQQVTLRCSSQSGHNTVSWYQQALGQGPQFIFQYYREEENGRGNFPPRFSGLQFPNYSSELNVNALELDDSALYLCASSFGPRGAGRTIYFGEGSWLTVV.

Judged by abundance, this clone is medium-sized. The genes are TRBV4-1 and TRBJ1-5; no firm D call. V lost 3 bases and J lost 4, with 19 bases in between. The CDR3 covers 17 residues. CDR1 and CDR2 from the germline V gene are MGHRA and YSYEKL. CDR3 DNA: TGCGCCAGCAGCCATCCCGGAGTCCGGCAGGTGAATCAGCCCCAGCATTTT. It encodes CASSHPGVRQVNQPQHF.

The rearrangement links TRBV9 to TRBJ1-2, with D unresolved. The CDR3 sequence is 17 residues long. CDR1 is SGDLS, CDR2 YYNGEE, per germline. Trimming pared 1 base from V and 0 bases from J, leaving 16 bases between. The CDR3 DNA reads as TGTGCCAGCAGCGTAAGTGCAGGCCCCCGGGCTAACTATGGCTACACCTTC. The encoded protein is CASSVSAGPRANYGYTF.

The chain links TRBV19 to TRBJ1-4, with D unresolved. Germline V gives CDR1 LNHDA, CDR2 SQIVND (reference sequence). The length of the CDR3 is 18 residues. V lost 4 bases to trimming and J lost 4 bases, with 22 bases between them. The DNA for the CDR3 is TGTGCCAGTAGTAACAGCCCAACCAGCCAGGCACTTAATGAAAAACTGTTTTTT. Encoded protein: CASSNSPTSQALNEKLFF. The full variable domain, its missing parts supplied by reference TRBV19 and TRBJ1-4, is DGGITQSPKYLFRKEGQNVTLSCEQNLNHDAMYWYRQDPGQGLRLIYYSQIVNDFQKGDIAEGYSVSREKKESFPLTVTSAQKNPTAFYLCASSNSPTSQALNEKLFFGSGTQLSVL.

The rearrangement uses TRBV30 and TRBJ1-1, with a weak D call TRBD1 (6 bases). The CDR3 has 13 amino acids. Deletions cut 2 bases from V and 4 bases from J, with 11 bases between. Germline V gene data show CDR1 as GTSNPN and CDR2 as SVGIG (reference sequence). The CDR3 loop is CAWSQGWSTEAFF. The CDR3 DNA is TGTGCCTGGAGTCAGGGGTGGTCCACTGAAGCTTTCTTT.

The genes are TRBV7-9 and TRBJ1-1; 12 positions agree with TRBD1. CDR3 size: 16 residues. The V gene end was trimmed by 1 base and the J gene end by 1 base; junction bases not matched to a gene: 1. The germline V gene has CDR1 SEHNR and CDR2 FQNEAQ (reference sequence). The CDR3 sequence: CASSLGDRGPNTEAFF. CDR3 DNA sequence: TGTGCCAGCAGCTTAGGGGACAGGGGGCCGAACACTGAAGCTTTCTTT.

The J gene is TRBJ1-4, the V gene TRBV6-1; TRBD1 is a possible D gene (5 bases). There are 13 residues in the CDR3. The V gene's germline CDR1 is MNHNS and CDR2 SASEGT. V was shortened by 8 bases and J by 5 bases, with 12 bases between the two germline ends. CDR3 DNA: TGTGCCAGCCGGGGCCAGATGAATGAAAAACTGTTTTTT. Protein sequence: CASRGQMNEKLFF.

The CDR3 region is CASSGGLAVNTGELFF. CDR3 sequence (DNA): TGCGCCAGCAGCGGAGGACTAGCGGTAAACACCGGGGAGCTGTTTTTT. The chain recombines TRBV5-1 with TRBJ2-2; 10 bases map to TRBD2. The CDR3 is 16 amino acids. Germline loops: CDR1 SGHRS, CDR2 YFSETQ. Trimming removed 4 bases from V and 2 bases from J; junction bases left unmatched: 5.

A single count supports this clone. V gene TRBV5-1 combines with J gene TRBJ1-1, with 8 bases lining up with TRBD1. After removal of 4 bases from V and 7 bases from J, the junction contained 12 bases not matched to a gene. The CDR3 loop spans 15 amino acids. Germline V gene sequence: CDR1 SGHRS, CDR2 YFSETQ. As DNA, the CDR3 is TGCGCCAGCAGCCTTATAACCACAGGGGGTGGTGAAGCTTTCTTT. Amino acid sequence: CASSLITTGGGEAFF. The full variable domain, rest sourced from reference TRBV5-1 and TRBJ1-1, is KAGVTQTPRYLIKTRGQQVTLSCSPISGHRSVSWYQQTPGQGLQFLFEYFSETQRNKGNFPGRFSGRQFSNSRSEMNVSTLELGDSALYLCASSLITTGGGEAFFGQGTRLTVV.

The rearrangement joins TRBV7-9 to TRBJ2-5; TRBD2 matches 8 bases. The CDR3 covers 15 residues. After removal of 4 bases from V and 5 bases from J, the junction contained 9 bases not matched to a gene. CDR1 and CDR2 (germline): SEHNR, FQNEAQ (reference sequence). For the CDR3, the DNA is TGTGCCAGCAGCTCACTTGCGGGAGGAAAGGAGACCCAGTACTTC. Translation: CASSSLAGGKETQYF.

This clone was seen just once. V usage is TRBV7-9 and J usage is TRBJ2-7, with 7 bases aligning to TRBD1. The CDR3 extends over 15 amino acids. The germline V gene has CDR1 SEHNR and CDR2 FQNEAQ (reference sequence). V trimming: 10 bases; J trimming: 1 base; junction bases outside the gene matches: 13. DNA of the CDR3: TGTGCCATCCGACAGGGTCAGGGGGAGTCCTACGAGCAGTACTTC. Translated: CAIRQGQGESYEQYF.

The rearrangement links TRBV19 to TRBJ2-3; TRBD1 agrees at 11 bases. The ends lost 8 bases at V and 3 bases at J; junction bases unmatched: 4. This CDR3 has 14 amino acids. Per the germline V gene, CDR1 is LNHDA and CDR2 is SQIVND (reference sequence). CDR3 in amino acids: CASRRDRGTDTQYF. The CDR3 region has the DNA TGTGCCAGTCGCCGGGACAGGGGGACAGATACGCAGTATTTT.

The CDR3 DNA follows: TGCGCCAGCAGCGCGGGACTAGCGCCATACGAGCAGTACTTC. It translates to CASSAGLAPYEQYF. The gene calls are TRBV5-1 and TRBJ2-7; 10 nucleotides match TRBD2. V lost 4 bases and J lost 4; bases outside the gene matches: 5. Germline-derived CDR1 and CDR2 are SGHRS and YFSETQ. CDR3 size: 14 residues.

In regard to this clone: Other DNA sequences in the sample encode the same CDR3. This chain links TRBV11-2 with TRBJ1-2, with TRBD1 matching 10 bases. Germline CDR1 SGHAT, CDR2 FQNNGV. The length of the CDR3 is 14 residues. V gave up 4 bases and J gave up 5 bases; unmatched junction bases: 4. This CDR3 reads CASSSTGGGYGYTF. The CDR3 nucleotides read TGTGCCAGCAGCTCGACAGGGGGCGGTTATGGCTACACCTTC.

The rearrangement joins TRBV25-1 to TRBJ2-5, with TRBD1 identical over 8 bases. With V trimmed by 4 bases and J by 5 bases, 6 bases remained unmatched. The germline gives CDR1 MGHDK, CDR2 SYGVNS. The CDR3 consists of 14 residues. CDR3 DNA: TGTGCCAGCAGTGTTCAGGGGGCGACGGAGACCCAGTACTTC. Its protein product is CASSVQGATETQYF. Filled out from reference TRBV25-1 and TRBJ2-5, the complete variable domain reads EADIYQTPRYLVIGTGKKITLECSQTMGHDKMYWYQQDPGMELHLIHYSYGVNSTEKGDLSSESTVSRIRTEHFPLTLESARPSHTSQYLCASSVQGATETQYFGPGTRLLVL.

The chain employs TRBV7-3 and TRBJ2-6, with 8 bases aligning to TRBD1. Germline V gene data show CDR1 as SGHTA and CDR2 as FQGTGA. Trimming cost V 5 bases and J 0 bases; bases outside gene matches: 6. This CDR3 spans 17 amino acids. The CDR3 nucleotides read TGTGCCAGCAGCGGGGACAGGCGTACCTCTGGGGCCAACGTCCTGACTTTC. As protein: CASSGDRRTSGANVLTF.

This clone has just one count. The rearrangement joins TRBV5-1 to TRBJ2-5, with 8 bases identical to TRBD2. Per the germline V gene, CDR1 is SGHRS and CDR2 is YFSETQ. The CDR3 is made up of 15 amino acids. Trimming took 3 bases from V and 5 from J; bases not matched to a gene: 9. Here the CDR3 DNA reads TGCGCCAGCAGCTCCCCTAGCGGGTGGGAGGAGACCCAGTACTTC. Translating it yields CASSSPSGWEETQYF.

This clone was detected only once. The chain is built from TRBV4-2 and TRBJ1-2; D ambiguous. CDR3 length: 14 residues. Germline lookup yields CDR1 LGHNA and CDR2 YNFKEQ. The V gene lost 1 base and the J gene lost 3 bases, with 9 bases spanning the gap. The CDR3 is CASSQVRVDYGYTF. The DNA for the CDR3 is TGTGCCAGCAGCCAAGTAAGGGTCGACTATGGCTACACCTTC.